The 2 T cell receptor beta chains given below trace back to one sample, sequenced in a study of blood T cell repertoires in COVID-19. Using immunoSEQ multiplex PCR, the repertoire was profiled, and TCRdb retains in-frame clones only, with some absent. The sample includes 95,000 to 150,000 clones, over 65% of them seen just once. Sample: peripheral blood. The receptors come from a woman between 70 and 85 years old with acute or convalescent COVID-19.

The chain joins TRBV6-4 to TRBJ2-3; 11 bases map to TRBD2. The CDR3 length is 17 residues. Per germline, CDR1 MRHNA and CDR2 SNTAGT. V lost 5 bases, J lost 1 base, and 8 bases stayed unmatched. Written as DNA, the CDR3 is TGTGCCAGCAGTTTTTTAGCGGGGGGGCACGGCACAGATACGCAGTATTTT. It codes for CASSFLAGGHGTDTQYF.

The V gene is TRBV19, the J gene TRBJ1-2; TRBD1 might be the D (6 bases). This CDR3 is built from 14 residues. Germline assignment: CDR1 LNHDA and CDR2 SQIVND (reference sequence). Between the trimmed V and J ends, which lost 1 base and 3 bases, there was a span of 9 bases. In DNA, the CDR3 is TGTGCCAGTAGTATAGTAAACAGGGACTATGGCTACACCTTC. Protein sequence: CASSIVNRDYGYTF.